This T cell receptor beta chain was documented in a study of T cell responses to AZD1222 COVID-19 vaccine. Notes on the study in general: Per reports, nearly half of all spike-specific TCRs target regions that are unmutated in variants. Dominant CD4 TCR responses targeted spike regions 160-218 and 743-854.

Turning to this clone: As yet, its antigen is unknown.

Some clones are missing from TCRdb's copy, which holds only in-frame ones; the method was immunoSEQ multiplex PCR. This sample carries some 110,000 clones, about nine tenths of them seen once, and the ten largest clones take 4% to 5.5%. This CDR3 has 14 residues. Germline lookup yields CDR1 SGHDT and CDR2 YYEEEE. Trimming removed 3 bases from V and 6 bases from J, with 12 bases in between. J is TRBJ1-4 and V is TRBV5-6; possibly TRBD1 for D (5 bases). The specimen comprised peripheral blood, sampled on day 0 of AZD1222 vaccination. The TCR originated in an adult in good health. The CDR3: CASSSGTWDEKLFF. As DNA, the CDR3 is TGTGCCAGCAGCTCCGGGACCTGGGATGAAAAACTGTTTTTT.